The present TCR beta chain was sequenced within a study of blood T cell repertoires in COVID-19 (TCRdb year 2020). Regarding the complete study: Samples covering the acute and convalescent phases of COVID-19 were provided by collaborators in the United States, Italy and Spain. Deeply sampled blood TCRbeta repertoires from subjects exposed to, actively infected with, or recovered from COVID-19 were included in the dataset. A de-identified subject ID, COVID-19 status, age in years and sex were almost always included in the sample metadata. The samples were drawn from two sources: the first 160 participants of the ongoing ImmuneRACE study, and 1,200 or so subjects contributed by 6 global collaborators. The prospective study material was composed of cDNA or gDNA derived from T cells, B-cell-depleted T cells, or PBMCs. Where available, HLA class I and class II types were taken from metadata supplied by the sample provider and were not determined by assay-based typing. The repertoires were made available in a free public database intended to serve as a resource for research on the immune response to SARS-CoV-2. Overall study results and their limits: The amount of clinical and demographic metadata varied by source and participant and was provided uncurated.

The collaborating institutions used their own protocols to collect whole blood in K2EDTA tubes. Collaborator samples were shipped for TCRbeta analysis as frozen whole blood, isolated PBMCs, or DNA extracted from either sample type. This clone was counted only a few times. It has no known antigen specificity. No base quality information exists; no much larger clone differs at one position. TCRbeta CDR3 regions were amplified from genomic DNA using the immunoSEQ Assay, a bias-controlled multiplex PCR. The published analysis was carried out like this. The number of nucleated cells in each sample was estimated by amplification of reference gene primers within the assay. Sequence reads were collapsed and filtered to measure the absolute abundance of every unique TCRbeta CDR3 rearrangement. For each sample, productive Simpson clonality was calculated as the square root of Simpson's diversity index across productive rearrangements. What TCRdb holds here is the immuneACCESS table cut down to in-frame rearrangements. Part of the clones is not present; checked against another copy, under half of the missing clones reflect an unresolved V gene, and the others are unexplained. Clonal size and the V and J genes are those of that table, whereas D and trimming came from the DNA. Here the sample has roughly 120,000 clones; about two thirds occur a single time. 0.7% to 1% of the sample goes to the ten largest clones.

CDR1 SGHTA and CDR2 FQGTGA are derived from the germline V gene. Including cysteine and phenylalanine, the CDR3 has 13 amino acids. Only CDR3 DNA is held: 39 bases, read in frame from base 1. V trim: 2 bases; J trim: 5 bases; unmatched bases: 0. The V and J segments used are TRBV7-3 and TRBJ1-1, with 9 bases aligning to TRBD1. The clonotype comes from a human donor with acute or convalescent COVID-19. The donor label of this sample is uncertain. Source material: peripheral blood. The CDR3 corresponds to CASSLGTGTEAFF. The bases read TGTGCCAGCAGCTTAGGGACAGGGACTGAAGCTTTCTTT.